This T cell receptor beta chain appears in the sequencing data of a study of T cells in Graves' hyperthyroidism and ophthalmopathy (dated by TCRdb to between 2017 and 2020). Describing the broader study: Peripheral blood samples were taken at initial diagnosis, before any treatment was given. According to the paper, TCR Vbeta CDR3 sequencing was carried out on about 140 peripheral blood samples, which came from 40 to 45 ophthalmopathy, under 80 hyperthyroidism and roughly 17 progressor patients. Once sampling was done, hyperthyroidism patients were given methimazole at a starting dose of 30 mg daily, whereas ophthalmopathy patients were given high-dose intravenous methylprednisolone. The 100 discovery patients were randomly split 7:3 into training and test sets. In addition, the study compared T-cell repertoires in thyroid tissue and in blood from about 6 Graves' hyperthyroidism patients. To identify distinguishing TCR V-J signatures, a discovery cohort of 90 to 100 patients was used, comprising roughly 45 with Graves' ophthalmopathy and 55 to 65 with stable Graves' hyperthyroidism. Prospective prediction of ophthalmopathy was tested in an independent validation cohort of fewer than 20 hyperthyroidism patients and roughly 16 patients who later progressed to ophthalmopathy. Points the paper makes about the study in general: A 13 V-J signature model separated ophthalmopathy from stable hyperthyroidism, with over 85% sensitivity and 81% to 82% specificity in cross-validation and 80%/75% in testing. In validation, the model predicted progression to ophthalmopathy a median of roughly 6.1 months before onset, with roughly 70% sensitivity and 72.22% specificity. Sample size was not statistically predetermined, and investigators were not blinded to group allocation. Most expanded thyroid clonotypes (frequency above 0.001) were also detected in blood, suggesting blood repertoires may reflect thyroid immune responses.

This clonotype was counted at least ten times. The target of this receptor is not known. No much larger clone is present one base from it, and per-base qualities are unavailable. From cysteine to phenylalanine, the CDR3 is 12 amino acids long. Only CDR3 DNA is held: 36 bases, read in frame from base 1. Germline trimming: 6 bases from V, 6 bases from J; junction bases outside gene matches: 4. TCR beta CDR3 regions were amplified from RNA transcripts. The first round of RT-PCR for the TCR CDR3 was performed with the HTBI primer set and the Qiagen OneStep RT-PCR kit. Libraries were constructed in a second round of multiplex PCR, after which size selection and purification were carried out. Paired-end sequencing of the libraries was performed with 100 bp reads on an Illumina HiSeq2000. The source study handled its data this way. SOAPnuke was used to process the raw data, throwing out any read that contained adapters or uncalled bases, had a mean Phred below 15, or lacked an exact constant-primer or identifier match. COPE v1.2.5 was used to merge high-quality paired reads, and clonotypes were defined as unique nucleotide sequences. MiTCR v1.1 was used to align clonotypes to the IMGT TRBV, TRBD and TRBJ reference segments. The analysis included only V-J combinations with a frequency above 0.0001, which together covered 99% to 99.2% of the repertoires. A TCS score was defined as the ratio between F50 (clonal expansion) and ExV (chaos), using BLOSUM62-based TCRdist between CDR3 peptides within each V-J. Welch's t-statistics and random forest reduced around 550 V-J features to 13, which were used in a naive Bayes classifier (R e1071). TCRdb passed the public sequencing reads through fastp at Q25 and MiXCR, retaining productive beta sequences. When rows share a CDR3 protein, they turn into one entry using the most common DNA and genes. For this entry, the V and J calls and clone size follow TCRdb and not the study's own pipeline. For this sample there are about 400,000 distinct CDR3 sequences; under 15% appear just once. The ten largest make up 13% of the sample.

Moderately to severely active disease, a Clinical Activity Score of at least 3, a NOSPECS grade of at least 4, and a duration under 3 months were present in ophthalmopathy patients. The study excluded patients with uncontrolled infections, other autoimmune diseases, pregnancy or lactation. Clinical symptoms, serum thyroxine and TRAb, thyroid ultrasound, and orbital computed tomography formed the basis for the diagnoses. PBMCs were isolated from more than 8 ml of fresh peripheral blood by Ficoll-Paque density gradient centrifugation. Total RNA was extracted using Trizol reagent, and RNA quality was assessed on an Agilent 2100 Bioanalyzer.

Sequencing was performed on blood. The chain is encoded by TRBV12-3 or TRBV12-4 joined to TRBJ1-1, and 7 bases in between align with TRBD1. The source of this sequence is a man in his late teens or twenties with Graves' ophthalmopathy. The nucleotide sequence reads as follows: TGTGCCAGCAGCCAAAGGGGGCCTGAAGCTTTCTTT. Translated, this gives CASSQRGPEAFF.